This TCR beta chain was identified during a study of early T cells in non-severe SARS-CoV-2 infection. Study context: Chains were not paired, and sequencing was done on bulk RNA from unsorted whole blood.

Individual cDNA molecules received unique molecular identifiers during library preparation. TCRdb passed the 5' RACE reads through MiXCR, listing each CDR3 protein once. The sample carries 55,000 to 80,000 distinct CDR3 sequences, roughly 13% recorded once. Germline CDR1 and CDR2: LGHNA and YSLEER. The ends were cut back, 0 bases at V and 3 bases at J, with 8 bases in the middle. The CDR3 runs 14 residues. Material: whole blood, obtained at baseline. The TCR sequence derives from an adult who was a healthcare worker with PCR-confirmed SARS-CoV-2 infection or an uninfected control (not recorded which). This chain connects TRBV4-3 to TRBJ1-1, with D tentatively TRBD1 (5 bases). The CDR3 DNA is TGCGCCAGCAGCCAAGACACAGGTCACACTGAAGCTTTCTTT. This translates into CASSQDTGHTEAFF.